This T cell receptor (beta chain) originates from a study of T-cell memory formation after mild COVID-19. Study as a whole: TCR clusters mostly belonged to single donors.

TCR alpha and TCR beta cDNA libraries carrying sample barcodes and UMIs were produced by 5'RACE using constant-segment primers. Each CDR3 protein is one row after TCRdb ran MiXCR on the 5' RACE reads. Counted here are 350,000 to 450,000 distinct CDR3 sequences, 20% to 30% occurring once; the ten biggest clones make up 7% to 9.5%. Study-level results: Proof of SARS-CoV-2 specificity was absent for the second-wave clones that crested on day 37. Among contracting clones, CD4+ were mainly CM/EM and CD8+ enriched in EMRA.

There are a few counts of this clonotype. Antigen: not known. The clonotype was recovered from an adult woman who had mild COVID-19 (a few samples of this study predate the infection). Cell type and time point are not known. What was sequenced was PBMCs or a T cell subset sorted from them (not recorded which).

The CDR3 reads CASSLGTSGGVSQETQYF. In nucleotides, the CDR3 is TGTGCCAGCAGCCTTGGGACTAGCGGGGGGGTAAGCCAAGAGACCCAGTACTTC. The rearrangement links TRBV4-2 to TRBJ2-5; 16 bases match TRBD2. With V trimmed by 4 bases and J by 1 base, 6 bases remained unmatched. Germline values: CDR1 LGHNA, CDR2 YNFKEQ. The CDR3 is 18 residues long.